One sample yielded the 30 T cell receptor beta chains listed below, sequenced in a study of T cell responses to AZD1222 COVID-19 vaccine. Sequenced by immunoSEQ multiplex PCR; TCRdb stores in-frame clones only, minus some. The data show 150,000 or so clones, under 95% seen once. This specimen was peripheral blood, taken 28 days after the second AZD1222 dose. The receptors derive from an adult who received the AZD1222 COVID-19 vaccine.

The rearrangement uses TRBV6-1 and TRBJ2-5; TRBD1 is a possible D gene (6 bases). V was clipped by 3 bases and J by 7 bases, with 15 bases between them. Germline V gene lookup returns CDR1 MNHNS and CDR2 SASEGT. This CDR3 has 14 amino acids. CDR3 nucleotides: TGTGCCAGCAGTGAGGGGGCAGGCCCCCGGACCCAGTACTTC. Protein: CASSEGAGPRTQYF.

This clone came up a few times. The gene calls are TRBV2 and TRBJ1-4; the match to TRBD1 covers 9 bases. Germline V gene sequence: CDR1 SNHLY, CDR2 FYNNEI. V lost 10 bases to trimming and J lost 7 bases; unmatched junction nucleotides: 10. The CDR3 has 14 amino acids. CDR3 amino acids: CATRTGTGSEKLFF. CDR3 sequence (DNA): TGTGCCACAAGGACCGGGACAGGGAGTGAAAAACTGTTTTTT. Based on the CDR3 plus reference TRBV2 and TRBJ1-4, the full variable domain is EPEVTQTPSHQVTQMGQEVILRCVPISNHLYFYWYRQILGQKVEFLVSFYNNEISEKSEIFDDQFSVERPDGSNFTLKIRSTKLEDSAMYFCATRTGTGSEKLFFGSGTQLSVL.

The V call is TRBV4-2, the J call TRBJ1-5; TRBD1 aligns across 8 bases. V gave up 1 base and J gave up 0 bases; unmatched junction bases: 2. Germline values: CDR1 LGHNA, CDR2 YNFKEQ. The CDR3 contains 16 residues. In nucleotides, the CDR3 is TGTGCCAGCAGCCAAGGGACAGGGCTTAGCAATCAGCCCCAGCATTTT. This encodes CASSQGTGLSNQPQHF.

The rearrangement links TRBV3-1 (or the pseudogene TRBV3-2) to TRBJ2-5, with 14 nucleotides matching TRBD2. J lost 2 bases, V lost 5 bases, and 4 bases had no gene match. Germline CDR1 and CDR2: LGHDT and YNNKEL (reference sequence). The CDR3 has 16 amino acids. In DNA form, the CDR3 reads TGTGCCAGCAGCTTCGGACTAGCGGGAGGACAAGAGACCCAGTACTTC. Encoded protein: CASSFGLAGGQETQYF.

This clone was picked up one time. J is TRBJ2-7 and V is TRBV9, with D hard to call. CDR1 and CDR2 from the germline V gene are SGDLS and YYNGEE. The V end was cut by 0 bases, the J end by 3 bases, with 7 bases between. The CDR3 is 13 residues long. The CDR3 here is CASSVAMNYEQYF. The CDR3 nucleotides are TGTGCCAGCAGCGTAGCGATGAACTACGAGCAGTACTTC.

This clone was recorded once. The chain joins TRBV4-1 to TRBJ1-2; 7 nucleotides align to TRBD1. Germline loops: CDR1 MGHRA, CDR2 YSYEKL. J was trimmed by 6 bases and V by 4 bases; bases with no gene match: 11. There are 15 residues in the CDR3. DNA for the CDR3: TGCGCCAGCAGCCCGGGGAGGGACAGAGAGGATGGCTACACCTTC. Protein: CASSPGRDREDGYTF.

The chain couples TRBV13 to TRBJ2-1; D might be TRBD1 (7 bases). CDR1 and CDR2 (germline): PRHDT, FYEKMQ (reference sequence). The V end was cut by 7 bases, the J end by 8 bases, with 12 bases between. This CDR3 has 12 residues. CDR3 sequence reads: CASTGGGDEQFF. Written as DNA, the CDR3 is TGTGCCAGCACCGGAGGGGGCGATGAGCAGTTCTTC.

This chain joins TRBV9 and TRBJ1-1; the D is unclear. V was pared by 3 bases and J by 3 bases, with 12 bases between. The CDR3 loop spans 14 amino acids. Looked up from germline, CDR1 is SGDLS and CDR2 is YYNGEE. The CDR3 sequence is CASSAHPQDTEAFF. CDR3 sequence (DNA): TGTGCCAGCAGCGCCCACCCCCAGGACACTGAAGCTTTCTTT. The variable domain in full, completed from reference TRBV9 and TRBJ1-1, reads DSGVTQTPKHLITATGQRVTLRCSPRSGDLSVYWYQQSLDQGLQFLIQYYNGEERAKGNILERFSAQQFPDLHSELNLSSLELGDSALYFCASSAHPQDTEAFFGQGTRLTVV.

This clone showed up just a few times. V usage is TRBV7-2 and J usage is TRBJ1-5; no clear D. This CDR3 has 16 residues. V gave up 4 bases and J gave up 2 bases, with 15 bases separating them. The germline CDR1 and CDR2 sequences are SGHTA and FQGNSA. CDR3 sequence (DNA): TGTGCCAGCAGCTACGGAGGGAGAGGTGGCAATCAGCCCCAGCATTTT. It is translated as CASSYGGRGGNQPQHF.

V is TRBV2 and J is TRBJ1-5, with D tentatively TRBD1 (5 bases). The CDR3 is 14 amino acids. CDR1 is SNHLY and CDR2 is FYNNEI in the germline V gene. Trimming removed 6 bases from V and 4 bases from J, with 13 bases in between. CDR3 residues: CASRREKGNQPQHF. CDR3 DNA sequence: TGTGCCAGCAGACGGGAAAAGGGGAATCAGCCCCAGCATTTT.

The rearrangement joins TRBV21-1 to TRBJ1-2; TRBD1 is taken as the D call from the table, unchecked against the DNA. TRBV21-1 is given as a pseudogene. The CDR3 covers 15 residues. CDR3 DNA: TGTGCCAGCAGCAAGATACGACAGGGGGCGCGAGGCTACACCTTC. It translates to CASSKIRQGARGYTF.

This chain connects TRBV11-2 to TRBJ2-7, with 7 bases identical to TRBD1. The CDR3 extends over 14 amino acids. CDR1 and CDR2 from the germline V gene are SGHAT and FQNNGV. J gave up 2 bases and V 2 bases, and 3 bases lay outside the gene matches. The CDR3 nucleotides read TGTGCCAGCAGCTTACGGGACAGAGCCTACGAGCAGTACTTC. Translating gives CASSLRDRAYEQYF.

The rearrangement uses TRBV6-1 and TRBJ1-4; D may be TRBD1 (5 bases). Germline V gene sequence: CDR1 MNHNS, CDR2 SASEGT. With 2 bases removed from V and 13 bases from J, the gap between germline ends came to 11 bases. CDR3 size: 12 residues. The CDR3 region is CASSEFGAGLFF. The CDR3, as DNA: TGTGCCAGCAGTGAATTCGGGGCGGGACTGTTTTTT.

The rearrangement uses TRBV7-6 and TRBJ1-2; D unresolved. Trimming removed 5 bases at V and 8 bases at J, with 15 bases between. Germline assignment: CDR1 SGHVS and CDR2 FNYEAQ. The CDR3 extends over 13 amino acids. The CDR3 region is CASSTREGTGYTF. The CDR3 coding sequence is TGTGCCAGCAGCACACGAGAGGGTACGGGCTACACCTTC.

CDR3 nucleotides: TGTGCCATCAGGCCCGACAGAACCATAAGCTCTGGGGCCAACGTCCTGACTTTC. It codes for CAIRPDRTISSGANVLTF. The chain combines TRBV10-3 with TRBJ2-6; possibly TRBD1 for D (5 bases). Germline V gives CDR1 ENHRY, CDR2 SYGVKD. The germline V and J ends were trimmed by 6 bases and 0 bases, with 18 bases remaining between them. CDR3 size: 18 residues.

This chain connects TRBV3-1 (or the pseudogene TRBV3-2) to TRBJ2-7; D perhaps matches TRBD1 (5 bases). The CDR3 runs to 14 residues. V lost 1 base to trimming and J lost 3 bases, with 10 bases between them. The germline gives CDR1 LGHDT, CDR2 YNNKEL (reference sequence). CDR3: CASSQGGHGYEQYF. The CDR3 nucleotides are TGTGCCAGCAGCCAAGGGGGCCACGGCTACGAGCAGTACTTC.

This chain connects TRBV28 to TRBJ1-2, with D tentatively TRBD1 (5 bases). Trimming pared 10 bases from V and 3 bases from J, leaving 12 bases between. There are 12 residues in the CDR3. Per the germline V gene, CDR1 is MDHEN and CDR2 is SYDVKM. CDR3 in amino acids: CAITPGDYGYTF. The CDR3 nucleotides are TGTGCCATCACTCCGGGGGACTATGGCTACACCTTC.

V and J are TRBV19 and TRBJ2-7; TRBD1 matches at 7 bases. From germline, CDR1 is LNHDA and CDR2 SQIVND (reference sequence). The CDR3 has 15 amino acids. After removal of 3 bases from V and 7 bases from J, the junction contained 12 bases not matched to a gene. The CDR3 bases are TGTGCCAGTAGTATTGGTGGGACAGCCGAGAGGGAGCAGTACTTC. Its protein is CASSIGGTAEREQYF.

This chain uses TRBV27 with TRBJ2-5, with TRBD2 matching 9 bases. V lost 6 bases and J lost 5; bases outside the gene matches: 4. The CDR3 extends over 13 amino acids. Germline V lookup: CDR1 MNHEY, CDR2 SMNVEV (reference sequence). The CDR3 spells CASRLAGSETQYF. CDR3 nucleotides: TGTGCCAGCAGGCTAGCGGGATCTGAGACCCAGTACTTC.

The rearrangement uses TRBV3-1 (or the pseudogene TRBV3-2) and TRBJ1-5; no reliable D call. V lost 0 bases and J 5 bases, leaving 5 bases between the germline ends. Germline V gene lookup returns CDR1 LGHDT and CDR2 YNNKEL (reference sequence). CDR3 size: 13 residues. In DNA form, the CDR3 reads TGTGCCAGCAGCCAAGATGGGGATCAGCCCCAGCATTTT. Translated: CASSQDGDQPQHF.

This sequence joins TRBV27 and TRBJ1-1, with a weak D call TRBD1 (6 bases). Germline loops: CDR1 MNHEY, CDR2 SMNVEV (reference sequence). V gave up 6 bases and J gave up 1 base, with 18 bases separating them. This CDR3 is 16 amino acids long. CDR3 sequence reads: CASRLGGHYTNTEAFF. CDR3 sequence (DNA): TGTGCCAGCAGGCTGGGGGGGCACTATACGAACACTGAAGCTTTCTTT.

The chain recombines TRBV7-9 with TRBJ1-3, with 9 bases aligning to TRBD1. This CDR3 is 13 amino acids long. Germline CDR1 reads SEHNR; CDR2 reads FQNEAQ (reference sequence). J gave up 7 bases and V 5 bases, and 3 bases lay outside the gene matches. The CDR3 coding sequence is TGTGCCAGCAGCCTCGGACAGGGGAACACCATATATTTT. It is translated as CASSLGQGNTIYF.

In this sample, this clone turned up once. The chain joins TRBV9 to TRBJ2-3; 13 bases agree with TRBD2. The CDR3 is 18 amino acids. Germline-derived CDR1 and CDR2 are SGDLS and YYNGEE. V shed 1 base, J shed 1 base, and the junction held 6 bases outside the gene matches. CDR3 residues: CASSVSFGLAGGTDTQYF. The CDR3 DNA is TGTGCCAGCAGCGTATCCTTTGGACTAGCGGGAGGCACAGATACGCAGTATTTT.

This chain uses TRBV3-1 (or the pseudogene TRBV3-2) with TRBJ2-2; the D is unclear. The length of the CDR3 is 14 residues. Per germline, CDR1 LGHDT and CDR2 YNNKEL (reference sequence). V was pared by 4 bases and J by 7 bases, with 13 bases between. This chain's CDR3 is CASSPRPLDGELFF. In DNA form, the CDR3 reads TGTGCCAGCAGCCCCAGGCCGCTTGACGGGGAGCTGTTTTTT.

V and J are TRBV10-2 and TRBJ2-7, with D unclear. The V end lost 8 bases, the J end lost 2 bases, and 13 bases lay between the germline ends. CDR1 WSHSY and CDR2 SAAADI come from the germline V gene. CDR3 size: 13 residues. CDR3 protein: CASGPTGPYEQYF. The CDR3 region has the DNA TGCGCCAGCGGCCCTACGGGTCCCTACGAGCAGTACTTC.

V and J are TRBV5-4 and TRBJ2-2, with a possible D match to TRBD1 (6 bases). This CDR3 comprises 13 residues. The V gene's germline CDR1 is SGHNT and CDR2 YYREEE (reference sequence). Trimming took off 4 bases at V and 3 bases at J, with 7 bases between the two ends. CDR3 sequence reads: CASSGQYTGELFF. For the CDR3, the DNA is TGTGCCAGCAGCGGACAGTACACCGGGGAGCTGTTTTTT.

The chain joins TRBV6-2 or TRBV6-3 to TRBJ1-4; D uncertain. Germline V gene lookup returns CDR1 MNHEY and CDR2 SVGEGT. CDR3 size: 13 residues. V shed 5 bases and J shed 7 bases, with 11 bases lying between them. CDR3 in amino acids: CASSLSYSEKLFF. CDR3 DNA: TGTGCCAGCAGTCTATCATACAGTGAAAAACTGTTTTTT.

The chain uses TRBV5-4 and TRBJ2-7; maybe TRBD1 (6 bases). The germline gives CDR1 SGHNT, CDR2 YYREEE (reference sequence). V was cut by 6 bases and J by 2 bases, with 9 bases left in between. The CDR3 contains 12 residues. The CDR3 region has the DNA TGTGCCAGCACAGGGGCCGCCTACGAGCAGTACTTC. It specifies CASTGAAYEQYF. Full variable domain (missing parts from reference TRBV5-4 and TRBJ2-7): ETGVTQSPTHLIKTRGQQVTLRCSSQSGHNTVSWYQQALGQGPQFIFQYYREEENGRGNFPPRFSGLQFPNYSSELNVNALELDDSALYLCASTGAAYEQYFGPGTRLTVT.

The J gene is TRBJ2-4, the V gene TRBV11-1, with a weak D call TRBD1 (6 bases). V was cut by 6 bases and J by 0 bases, with 12 bases left in between. The germline V gene has CDR1 SGHAT and CDR2 FQDESV (reference sequence). This CDR3 spans 15 amino acids. The CDR3 DNA reads TGTGCCAGCAGTACGGGCAGGGGAGCCAAAAACATTCAGTACTTC. Protein sequence: CASSTGRGAKNIQYF.

The V gene is TRBV5-1, the J gene TRBJ2-3; D could derive from TRBD1 or TRBD2 (5 bases each). V was shortened by 4 bases and J by 5 bases, with 11 bases between the two germline ends. The CDR3 covers 13 residues. Per the germline V gene, CDR1 is SGHRS and CDR2 is YFSETQ. Here the CDR3 DNA reads TGCGCCAGCAGCATTTCTGGGGGAGATACGCAGTATTTT. This sequence encodes CASSISGGDTQYF.